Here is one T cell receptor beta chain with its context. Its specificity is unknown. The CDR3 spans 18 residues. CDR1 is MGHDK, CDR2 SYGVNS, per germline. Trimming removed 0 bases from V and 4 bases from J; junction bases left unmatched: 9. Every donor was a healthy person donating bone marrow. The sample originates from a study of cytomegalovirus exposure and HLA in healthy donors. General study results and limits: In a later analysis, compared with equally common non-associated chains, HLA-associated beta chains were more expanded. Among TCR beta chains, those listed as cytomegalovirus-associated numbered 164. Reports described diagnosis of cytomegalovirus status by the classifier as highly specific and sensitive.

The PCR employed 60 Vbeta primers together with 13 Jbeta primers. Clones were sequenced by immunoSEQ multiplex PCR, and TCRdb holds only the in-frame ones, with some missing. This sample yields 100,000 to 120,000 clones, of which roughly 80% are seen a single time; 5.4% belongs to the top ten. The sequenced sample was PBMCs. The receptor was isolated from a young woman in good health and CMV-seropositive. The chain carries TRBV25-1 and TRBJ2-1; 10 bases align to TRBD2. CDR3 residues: CASSEYPLAGDPYNEQFF. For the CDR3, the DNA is TGTGCCAGCAGTGAATATCCCCTAGCGGGAGATCCGTACAATGAGCAGTTCTTC.